These 5 T cell receptor beta chains share one sample of origin, sequenced in a study of shared clonotypes between healthy human individuals. Assay used: immunoSEQ multiplex PCR; TCRdb lists only in-frame clones, some missing. Here the sample spans millions of clones, 93% being singletons. CD45RO negativity and positive selection for CCR7 defined naive CD8 cells, a population that excluded terminally differentiated effector memory CD45RA+ cells. What was sequenced was naive CD8+ T cells from PBMCs. All receptors come from a man aged 18 to 29 in good health. Some clones in this sample may be carry-over from other donors' samples.

This chain joins TRBV7-2 and TRBJ2-7; D might be TRBD1 or TRBD2, each matching 5 bases. Trimming left V 2 bases short and J 5 bases short, with 16 bases between. This CDR3 comprises 15 residues. Looked up from germline, CDR1 is SGHTA and CDR2 is FQGNSA. Written as DNA, the CDR3 is TGTGCCAGCAGCTTACGGGGCTACCACCTGGACGAGCAGTACTTC. It codes for CASSLRGYHLDEQYF.

The J gene is TRBJ2-2, the V gene TRBV27; the match to TRBD1 covers 7 bases. Germline trimming cut 2 bases from V and 5 bases from J; bases unmatched to any gene: 2. The CDR3 sequence is 14 residues long. CDR1 MNHEY and CDR2 SMNVEV come from the germline V gene (reference sequence). CDR3: CASSLGGQTGELFF. The CDR3 DNA reads TGTGCCAGCAGTTTAGGGGGACAGACCGGGGAGCTGTTTTTT.

The V gene is TRBV11-2, the J gene TRBJ2-7; no clear D gene. Per the germline V gene, CDR1 is SGHAT and CDR2 is FQNNGV. This CDR3 comprises 12 residues. V was trimmed by 7 bases and J by 0 bases, leaving 7 bases between them. CDR3 sequence (DNA): TGTGCCAGCACCCAAATCTCCTACGAGCAGTACTTC. It yields the protein CASTQISYEQYF.

The V gene is TRBV28, the J gene TRBJ1-1; D is uncertain. V lost 3 bases and J lost 0, with 14 bases in between. The CDR3 has 16 residues. Germline V gives CDR1 MDHEN, CDR2 SYDVKM. DNA for the CDR3: TGTGCCAGCAGTTTGATTCTCGGAAACATGAACACTGAAGCTTTCTTT. Translating it yields CASSLILGNMNTEAFF.

CDR3 loop: CASGPGQRSSPLHF. CDR3 DNA sequence: TGTGCCAGCGGTCCGGGACAAAGGAGTTCACCCCTCCACTTT. The chain recombines TRBV9 with TRBJ1-6, with D possibly matching TRBD1 (6 bases). Germline V gene data show CDR1 as SGDLS and CDR2 as YYNGEE. Between the trimmed V and J ends, which lost 7 bases and 9 bases, there was a span of 17 bases. The CDR3 totals 14 residues.